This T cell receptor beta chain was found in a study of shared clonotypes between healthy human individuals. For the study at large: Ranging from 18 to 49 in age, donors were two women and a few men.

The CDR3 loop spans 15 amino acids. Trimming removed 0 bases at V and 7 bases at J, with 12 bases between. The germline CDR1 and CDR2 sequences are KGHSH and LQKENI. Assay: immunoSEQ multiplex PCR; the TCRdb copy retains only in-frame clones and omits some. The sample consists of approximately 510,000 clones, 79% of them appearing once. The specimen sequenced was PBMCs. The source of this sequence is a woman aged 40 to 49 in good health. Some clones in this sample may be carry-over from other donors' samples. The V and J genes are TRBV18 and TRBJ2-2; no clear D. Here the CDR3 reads CASSPPLDTHGELFF. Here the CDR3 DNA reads TGTGCCAGCTCACCACCGTTAGATACTCACGGGGAGCTGTTTTTT.